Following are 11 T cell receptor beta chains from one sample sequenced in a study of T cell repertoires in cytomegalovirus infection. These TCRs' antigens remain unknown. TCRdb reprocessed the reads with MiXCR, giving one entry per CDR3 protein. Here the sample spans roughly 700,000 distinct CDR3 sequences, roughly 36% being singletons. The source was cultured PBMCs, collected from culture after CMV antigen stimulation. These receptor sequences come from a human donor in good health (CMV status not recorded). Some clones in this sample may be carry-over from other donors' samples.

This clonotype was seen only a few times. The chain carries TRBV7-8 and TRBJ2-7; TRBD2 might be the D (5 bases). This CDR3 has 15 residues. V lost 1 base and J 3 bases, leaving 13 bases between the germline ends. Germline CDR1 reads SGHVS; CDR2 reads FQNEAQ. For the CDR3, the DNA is TGTGCCAGCAGCTTAGAGTCGGACTTGGACTACGAGCAGTACTTC. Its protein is CASSLESDLDYEQYF.

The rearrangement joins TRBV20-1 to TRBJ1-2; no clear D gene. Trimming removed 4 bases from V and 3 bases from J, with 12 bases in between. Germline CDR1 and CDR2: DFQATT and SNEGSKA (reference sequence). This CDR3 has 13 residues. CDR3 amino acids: CSAIQATHYGYTF. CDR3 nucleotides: TGCAGTGCTATCCAGGCGACCCACTATGGCTACACCTTC.

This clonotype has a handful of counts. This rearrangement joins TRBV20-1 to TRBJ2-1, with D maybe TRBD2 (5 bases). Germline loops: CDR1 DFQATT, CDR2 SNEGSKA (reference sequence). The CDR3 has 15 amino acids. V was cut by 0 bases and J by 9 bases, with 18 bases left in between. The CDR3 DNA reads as TGCAGTGCTAGAGATCCCGGAGGAGTTGGGGTTGAGCAGTTCTTC. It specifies CSARDPGGVGVEQFF.

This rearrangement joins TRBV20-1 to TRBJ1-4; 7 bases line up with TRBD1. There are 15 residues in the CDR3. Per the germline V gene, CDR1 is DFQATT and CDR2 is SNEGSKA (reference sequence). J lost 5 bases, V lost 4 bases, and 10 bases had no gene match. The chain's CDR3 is CSAIPARGQNEKLFF. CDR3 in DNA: TGCAGTGCTATACCCGCAAGGGGGCAGAATGAAAAACTGTTTTTT.

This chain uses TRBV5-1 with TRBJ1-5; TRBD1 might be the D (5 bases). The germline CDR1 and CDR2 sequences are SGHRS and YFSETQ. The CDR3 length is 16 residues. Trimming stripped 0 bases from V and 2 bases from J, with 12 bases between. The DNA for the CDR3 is TGCGCCAGCAGCTTGGTTCGGGGGAAAGGCAATCAGCCCCAGCATTTT. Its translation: CASSLVRGKGNQPQHF.

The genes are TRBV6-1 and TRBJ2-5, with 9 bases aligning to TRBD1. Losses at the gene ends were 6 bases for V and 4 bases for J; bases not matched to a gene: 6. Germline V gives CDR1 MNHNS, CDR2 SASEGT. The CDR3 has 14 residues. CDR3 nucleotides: TGTGCCAGCAGCCGGGGACAGGGTGGAGAGACCCAGTACTTC. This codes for CASSRGQGGETQYF.

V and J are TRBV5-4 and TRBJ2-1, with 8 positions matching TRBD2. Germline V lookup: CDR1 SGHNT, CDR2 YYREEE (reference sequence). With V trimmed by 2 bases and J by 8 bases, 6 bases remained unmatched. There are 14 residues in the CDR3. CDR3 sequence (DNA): TGTGCCAGCAGCTTCCGACTAGCGCCTCATGAGCAGTTCTTC. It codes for CASSFRLAPHEQFF. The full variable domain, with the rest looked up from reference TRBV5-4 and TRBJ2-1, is ETGVTQSPTHLIKTRGQQVTLRCSSQSGHNTVSWYQQALGQGPQFIFQYYREEENGRGNFPPRFSGLQFPNYSSELNVNALELDDSALYLCASSFRLAPHEQFFGPGTRLTVL.

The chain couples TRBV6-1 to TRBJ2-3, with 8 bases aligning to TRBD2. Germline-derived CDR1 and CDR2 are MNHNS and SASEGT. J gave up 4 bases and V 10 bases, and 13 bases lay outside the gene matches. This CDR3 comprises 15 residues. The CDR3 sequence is CATSSGGRRADTQYF. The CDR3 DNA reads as TGTGCCACCTCATCGGGGGGGCGCAGGGCAGATACGCAGTATTTT.

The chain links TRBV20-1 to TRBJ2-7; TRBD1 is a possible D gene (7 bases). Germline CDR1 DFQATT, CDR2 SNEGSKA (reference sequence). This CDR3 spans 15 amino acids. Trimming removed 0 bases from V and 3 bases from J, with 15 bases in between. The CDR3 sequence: CSARDQNRGGYEQYF. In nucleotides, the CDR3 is TGCAGTGCTAGAGATCAGAACAGGGGAGGCTACGAGCAGTACTTC.

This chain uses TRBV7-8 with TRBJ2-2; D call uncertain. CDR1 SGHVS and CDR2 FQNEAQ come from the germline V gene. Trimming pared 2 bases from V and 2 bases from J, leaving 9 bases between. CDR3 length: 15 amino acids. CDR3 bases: TGTGCCAGCAGCTTATCGTGGCAAAACACCGGGGAGCTGTTTTTT. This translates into CASSLSWQNTGELFF.

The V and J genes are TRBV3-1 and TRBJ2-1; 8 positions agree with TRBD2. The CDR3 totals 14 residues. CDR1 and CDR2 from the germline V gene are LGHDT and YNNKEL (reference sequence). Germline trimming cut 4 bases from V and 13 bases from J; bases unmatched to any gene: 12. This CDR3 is CASSRDRTSGSQFF. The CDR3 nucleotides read TGTGCCAGCAGCCGAGACAGAACCAGCGGGAGTCAGTTCTTC.